This T cell receptor beta chain was recorded in a study of yellow fever vaccine responses in identical twins. TCRdb re-analysed the RT-PCR reads in MiXCR, keeping a single row per CDR3 protein. Found here are several hundred distinct CDR3 sequences, almost 80% of them singletons; the top ten hold roughly 15%. Trimming shortened V by 7 bases and J by 8 bases, and 18 bases separated the two germline ends. This CDR3 comprises 13 residues. Germline CDR1 is SQVTM and CDR2 is ANQGSEA. The TCR originated in a female donor who received the yellow fever vaccine. This chain uses TRBV29-1 with TRBJ2-1; either TRBD1 or TRBD2 may supply D (7 bases each). This specimen was T cells from blood (PBMCs), unsorted or a sorted subset (not recorded which), taken before or after yellow fever vaccination (not recorded which). The CDR3: CSAQGEGIHEQFF. The CDR3, as DNA: TGCAGCGCCCAGGGGGAGGGAATCCATGAGCAGTTCTTC.